This TCR beta chain was retrieved from a study of OX40 agonist ivuxolimab in advanced cancers. The wider study: Earlier anti-PD-1, anti-PD-L1 or anti-CTLA-4 therapy was permitted; under 50% had received some. A partial response was reached by three patients: one with hepatocellular carcinoma and two with cutaneous melanoma.

The data were produced by immunoSEQ multiplex PCR, yet TCRdb's version contains in-frame clones alone and is incomplete. The sample comprises tens of thousands of clones, approximately 91% of which are singletons, and 0.25% to 0.35% rests with the top ten. The V gene's germline CDR1 is KGHSH and CDR2 LQKENI. The V segment lost 2 bases and the J segment 1 base; nucleotides outside the gene matches: 3. CDR3 size: 16 residues. The source was CD4+ or CD8+ T cells sorted from blood, collected in a trial of the OX40 agonist ivuxolimab. The sequence was obtained from an adult with an advanced solid tumor such as melanoma, head and neck, liver or kidney cancer. V usage is TRBV18 and J usage is TRBJ2-5; TRBD2 aligns across 11 bases. CDR3 amino acids: CASSPSLAGGQETQYF. The CDR3, as DNA: TGTGCCAGCTCACCATCTCTAGCGGGGGGCCAAGAGACCCAGTACTTC.